The entry below gives a single T cell receptor (beta chain) sequence along with its context. Its antigen is undetermined. This entry is derived from a study of beta chain features in type 1 diabetes. Study overall: Across all samples, around 98 million sorted cells were examined. Whole-study findings and limits: Researchers report that Type 1 diabetes patients had moderately but significantly shorter TCRB CDR3s across all four CD4+ subsets.

The investigators reverse transcribed all of the isolated RNA, so they sequenced expressed TCRB transcripts. Clones were read by immunoSEQ multiplex PCR, and TCRdb kept only the in-frame ones, dropping some. The table has 200,000 to 300,000 clones, roughly 20% seen once. A CD45RO/CCR7/CD25/CD127/CD95/CD27 panel sorted naive, central memory, regulatory and stem cell-like memory CD4+ cells. The CDR3 consists of 15 residues. The germline V gene encodes CDR1 SGDLS and CDR2 YYNGEE. The V end was cut by 0 bases, the J end by 9 bases, with 16 bases between. The sequencing sample was made of naive CD4+ T cells from blood. The chain couples TRBV9 to TRBJ2-1; D gene uncertain. This clonotype originated in a woman aged 40 to 50 with type 1 diabetes. The DNA for the CDR3 is TGTGCCAGCAGCGTAGCTACCCAGGTAGTGGCTGAGCAGTTCTTC. Its translation is CASSVATQVVAEQFF.